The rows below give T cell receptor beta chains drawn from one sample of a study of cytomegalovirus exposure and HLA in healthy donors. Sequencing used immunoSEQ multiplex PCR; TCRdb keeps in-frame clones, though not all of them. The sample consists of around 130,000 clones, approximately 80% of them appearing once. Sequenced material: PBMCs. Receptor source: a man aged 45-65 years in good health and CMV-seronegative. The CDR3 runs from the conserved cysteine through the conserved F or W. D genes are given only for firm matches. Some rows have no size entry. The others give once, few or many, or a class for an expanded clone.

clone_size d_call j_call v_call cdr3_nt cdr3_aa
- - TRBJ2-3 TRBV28 TGTGCCACCGGGGGAGGCACAGATACGCAGTATTTT CATGGGTDTQYF
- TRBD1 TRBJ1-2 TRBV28 TGTGCCAGCAGTCCCCCGACAGGGGGCGCATCGGTTAACTATGGCTACACCTTC CASSPPTGGASVNYGYTF
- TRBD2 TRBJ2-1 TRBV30 TGTGCCTGGAGCGGACTAGCGGCCGACAATGAGCAGTTCTTC CAWSGLAADNEQFF
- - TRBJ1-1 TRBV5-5 TGTGCCAGCAGCCCCAGGACAGCTAACACTGAAGCTTTCTTT CASSPRTANTEAFF
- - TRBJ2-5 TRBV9 TGTGCCAGCAGCAAAGGGACATTCCAAGAGACCCAGTACTTC CASSKGTFQETQYF
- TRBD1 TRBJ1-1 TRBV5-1 TGCGCCAGCAGCTTGGTAGACAGGGACACTGAAGCTTTCTTT CASSLVDRDTEAFF
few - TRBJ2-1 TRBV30 TGTGCCTACAACAGGGACCACAATGAGCAGTTCTTC CAYNRDHNEQFF
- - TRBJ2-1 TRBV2 TGTGCCAGCAGTGAAGGGATAGGGGATAGCCGGTTCAATGAGCAGTTCTTC CASSEGIGDSRFNEQFF
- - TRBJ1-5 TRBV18 TGTGCCAGCTCACCGGTATATAGAAGCAATCAGCCCCAGCATTTT CASSPVYRSNQPQHF
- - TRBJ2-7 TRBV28 TGTGCCAGCAAGCGGGCCCTAGACGAGCAGTACTTC CASKRALDEQYF